What follows are 31 T cell receptor beta chains derived from one specimen sequenced in a study of T cells after posttransplantation cyclophosphamide. The data were produced by immunoSEQ multiplex PCR, yet TCRdb's version contains in-frame clones alone and is incomplete. The table records tens of thousands of clones, about nine tenths of them present only once. Cyclophosphamide on days +3 and +4 followed busulfan-fludarabine conditioning and a marrow graft. The sample was PBMCs, taken after allogeneic stem cell transplant with posttransplant cyclophosphamide. Every receptor here comes from a female patient in her 30s who received an allogeneic stem cell transplant from an unrelated donor, was CMV-positive, and had no GVHD. Some T cells may arise from the graft donor.

The V and J genes are TRBV1 and TRBJ2-1; the listed D gene, TRBD2, was not tested against the DNA. TRBV1 is assigned pseudogene status. This CDR3 has 16 amino acids. The CDR3 region is CTSSQERAGSYNEQFF. CDR3 nucleotides: TGCACCAGCAGCCAAGAGAGAGCCGGCTCCTACAATGAGCAGTTCTTC.

The V and J genes are TRBV2 and TRBJ2-7; D is unresolved. Germline-derived CDR1 and CDR2 are SNHLY and FYNNEI. There are 12 residues in the CDR3. The ends were cut back, 5 bases at V and 0 bases at J, with 5 bases in the middle. The CDR3: CASSTPSYEQYF. CDR3 nucleotides: TGTGCCAGCAGTACTCCCTCCTACGAGCAGTACTTC.

The chain combines TRBV6-5 with TRBJ2-3; D remains unclear. CDR1 MNHEY and CDR2 SVGAGI come from the germline V gene. The CDR3 spans 14 residues. Trimming took 6 bases from V and 8 from J, leaving 18 bases between them. The CDR3 protein is CASRLPRPPGTQYF. The CDR3 nucleotides read TGTGCCAGCAGACTCCCCAGACCCCCGGGTACGCAGTATTTT.

J is TRBJ2-7 and V is TRBV5-1; D might be TRBD1 (6 bases). CDR1 and CDR2 from the germline V gene are SGHRS and YFSETQ. There are 15 residues in the CDR3. Trimming stripped 6 bases from V and 1 base from J, with 17 bases between. CDR3 amino acids: CASTLGPTGSYEQYF. The CDR3 DNA reads as TGCGCCAGCACCCTTGGCCCCACAGGGTCCTACGAGCAGTACTTC.

The chain combines TRBV19 with TRBJ1-2; D remains ambiguous. The CDR3 contains 12 residues. The V gene lost 9 bases and the J gene lost 2 bases, with 10 bases spanning the gap. Germline values: CDR1 LNHDA, CDR2 SQIVND (reference sequence). The CDR3 DNA reads TGTGCCAGCACCGGGGTAAACTATGGCTACACCTTC. This encodes CASTGVNYGYTF.

This clone has a handful of counts. The chain links TRBV9 to TRBJ2-1, with D maybe TRBD1 (6 bases). V lost 2 bases and J lost 0, with 12 bases in between. The germline CDR1 and CDR2 sequences are SGDLS and YYNGEE. The CDR3 has 16 amino acids. The CDR3 sequence: CASSVGTTLSYNEQFF. CDR3 in DNA: TGTGCCAGCAGCGTCGGGACAACCCTCTCCTACAATGAGCAGTTCTTC.

The chain links TRBV6-5 to TRBJ2-7; 7 bases match TRBD1. The CDR3 loop spans 14 amino acids. Germline V gene sequence: CDR1 MNHEY, CDR2 SVGAGI. Trimming at V came to 4 bases and at J to 1 base, leaving 4 bases not matched to a gene. CDR3 amino acids: CASSWDSASYEQYF. CDR3 nucleotide sequence: TGTGCCAGCAGTTGGGACAGCGCATCCTACGAGCAGTACTTC.

This clone ranks as medium-sized. This sample includes further DNA sequences coding for the same CDR3. The chain uses TRBV5-6 and TRBJ2-7, with D uncertain. CDR1 is SGHDT, CDR2 YYEEEE, per germline. The CDR3 runs to 14 residues. With 0 bases removed from V and 0 bases from J, the gap between germline ends came to 7 bases. In nucleotides, the CDR3 is TGTGCCAGCAGCTTGGGACTGGCCTCCTACGAGCAGTACTTC. Its translation is CASSLGLASYEQYF.

The chain uses TRBV4-3 and TRBJ2-6; 9 bases align to TRBD1. The V segment lost 0 bases and the J segment 0 bases; nucleotides outside the gene matches: 12. The germline V gene has CDR1 LGHNA and CDR2 YSLEER. The CDR3 totals 21 residues. CDR3 protein: CASSQDRRGQGSISGANVLTF. The DNA of the CDR3 is TGCGCCAGCAGCCAAGATCGGAGGGGACAGGGATCAATCTCTGGGGCCAACGTCCTGACTTTC.

The rearrangement links TRBV6-1 to TRBJ2-7, with 8 bases identical to TRBD1. Per germline, CDR1 MNHNS and CDR2 SASEGT. Trimming took 2 bases from V and 3 from J; bases not matched to a gene: 6. This CDR3 is 15 amino acids long. The CDR3 DNA reads TGTGCCAGCAGTGAAAACAGGGGGATAGTCTACGAGCAGTACTTC. Translation gives CASSENRGIVYEQYF.

The rearrangement uses TRBV7-8 and TRBJ2-1, with D perhaps matching TRBD1 (6 bases). This CDR3 spans 16 amino acids. The ends were cut back, 6 bases at V and 10 bases at J, with 25 bases in the middle. Looked up from germline, CDR1 is SGHVS and CDR2 is FQNEAQ. CDR3 region: CASRIRGAGTQGEQFF. CDR3 coding DNA: TGTGCCAGCAGGATCCGGGGCGCAGGGACGCAGGGGGAGCAGTTCTTC.

In regard to this clone: Other DNA sequences in the same sample also yield this CDR3. The chain couples TRBV28 to TRBJ1-1; possible D gene TRBD1, 6 bases. The CDR3 length is 14 residues. Trimming removed 3 bases at V and 6 bases at J, with 14 bases between. Germline V gene lookup returns CDR1 MDHEN and CDR2 SYDVKM. The CDR3 DNA sequence: TGTGCCAGCAGTTTTCAGGGGCTTCTGGCTGAAGCTTTCTTT. Protein product: CASSFQGLLAEAFF.

CDR3 nucleotides: TGCGCCAGCGGCAACAGGGGGCATGGCACTGAAGCTTTCTTT. It translates to CASGNRGHGTEAFF. The chain joins TRBV5-1 to TRBJ1-1; 9 bases agree with TRBD1. The germline gives CDR1 SGHRS, CDR2 YFSETQ. Trimming removed 7 bases from V and 4 bases from J; junction bases left unmatched: 8. The CDR3 has 14 residues.

V is TRBV10-2 and J is TRBJ1-2, with D hard to call. CDR1 and CDR2 from the germline V gene are WSHSY and SAAADI. Trimming pared 5 bases from V and 1 base from J, leaving 5 bases between. The CDR3 has 12 amino acids. The CDR3 DNA is TGCGCCAGCAGTAGCAATAACTATGGCTACACCTTC. Its protein product is CASSSNNYGYTF.

A note on this clone: In the same sample, other DNA sequences code for this CDR3. This chain connects TRBV9 to TRBJ1-1; 7 nucleotides agree with TRBD1. Germline assignment: CDR1 SGDLS and CDR2 YYNGEE. V was clipped by 3 bases and J by 8 bases; unmatched bases: 16. CDR3 length equals 16 residues. CDR3 in DNA: TGTGCCAGCAGCGCTTATTCGACAGGGCGGCTCACCGAAGCTTTCTTT. Translating it yields CASSAYSTGRLTEAFF.

The chain employs TRBV10-3 and TRBJ2-3; the match to TRBD1 covers 9 bases. J lost 2 bases, V lost 0 bases, and 6 bases had no gene match. The CDR3 length is 17 residues. Germline V gene sequence: CDR1 ENHRY, CDR2 SYGVKD. In DNA, the CDR3 is TGTGCCATCAGTGAGTCCGCCGGGACAGGGACCACAGATACGCAGTATTTT. Residues: CAISESAGTGTTDTQYF.

The DNA of the CDR3 is TGTGCCAGCCTTGGGCCAGATACGCAGTATTTT. Amino acids: CASLGPDTQYF. This chain links TRBV5-5 with TRBJ2-3; D is undetermined. The germline V gene has CDR1 SGHKS and CDR2 YYEKEE (reference sequence). V shed 7 bases and J shed 4 bases, with 7 bases lying between them. CDR3 length: 11 amino acids.

The J gene is TRBJ1-5, the V gene TRBV7-4; 7 bases match TRBD1. CDR1 is SGHVT, CDR2 SQSDAQ, per germline. The CDR3 loop spans 17 amino acids. J gave up 3 bases and V 7 bases, and 15 bases lay outside the gene matches. In DNA, the CDR3 is TGTGCCAGCATCAATAGAGGGCAGGGGGTATACAATCAGCCCCAGCATTTT. The encoded protein is CASINRGQGVYNQPQHF.

This chain connects TRBV28 to TRBJ1-1, with unresolved D. Deletions cut 5 bases from V and 4 bases from J, with 17 bases between. This CDR3 spans 15 amino acids. CDR1 and CDR2 from the germline V gene are MDHEN and SYDVKM. The CDR3 is CASSPPDTRGTEAFF. DNA for the CDR3: TGTGCCAGCAGTCCGCCCGACACCCGGGGCACTGAAGCTTTCTTT.

The chain employs TRBV4-2 and TRBJ1-1; D is uncertain. V lost 4 bases and J lost 1, with 13 bases in between. Germline V gene sequence: CDR1 LGHNA, CDR2 YNFKEQ. This CDR3 spans 15 amino acids. The CDR3 here is CASSPYLAENTEAFF. In DNA, the CDR3 is TGTGCCAGCAGCCCGTATTTGGCCGAGAACACTGAAGCTTTCTTT.

V and J are TRBV5-1 and TRBJ1-4; a possible D gene is TRBD1 (6 bases). This CDR3 is built from 16 residues. CDR1 is SGHRS and CDR2 is YFSETQ in the germline V gene. Between the trimmed V and J ends, which lost 4 bases and 5 bases, there was a span of 18 bases. CDR3: CASSLATGAKNEKLFF. The CDR3 DNA follows: TGCGCCAGCAGCCTTGCGACAGGAGCTAAAAATGAAAAACTGTTTTTT. Looking up the rest from reference TRBV5-1 and TRBJ1-4 gives the full variable domain: KAGVTQTPRYLIKTRGQQVTLSCSPISGHRSVSWYQQTPGQGLQFLFEYFSETQRNKGNFPGRFSGRQFSNSRSEMNVSTLELGDSALYLCASSLATGAKNEKLFFGSGTQLSVL.

The V gene is TRBV4-3, the J gene TRBJ2-1; 12 nucleotides agree with TRBD2. Germline CDR1 is LGHNA and CDR2 is YSLEER. The CDR3 is 17 amino acids. Trimming removed 1 base from V and 12 bases from J; junction bases left unmatched: 13. CDR3 loop: CASSQVPSGGARIWQFF. The CDR3 DNA reads TGCGCCAGCAGCCAAGTTCCTAGCGGGGGGGCCCGAATATGGCAGTTCTTC.

The chain carries TRBV11-2 and TRBJ2-7; 7 bases map to TRBD1. V shed 5 bases, J shed 6 bases, and the junction held 10 bases outside the gene matches. The CDR3 runs 14 residues. CDR1 SGHAT and CDR2 FQNNGV come from the germline V gene. In DNA form, the CDR3 reads TGTGCCAGCAGCATGACAGGGAACTGGGTCGAGCAGTACTTC. It encodes CASSMTGNWVEQYF.

The chain joins TRBV11-2 to TRBJ2-3; 8 bases match TRBD2. The ends lost 5 bases at V and 6 bases at J; junction bases unmatched: 1. This CDR3 spans 12 amino acids. The germline V gene encodes CDR1 SGHAT and CDR2 FQNNGV. The DNA of the CDR3 is TGTGCCAGCAGCGCTAGCGGGGATACGCAGTATTTT. This codes for CASSASGDTQYF.

This clone qualifies as medium-sized. The chain recombines TRBV7-8 with TRBJ1-1; 8 bases are a match to TRBD1. This CDR3 spans 14 amino acids. Germline-derived CDR1 and CDR2 are SGHVS and FQNEAQ. With 7 bases clipped from V and 1 base from J, the junction kept 5 bases outside the gene matches. The CDR3 reads CASNPTGGNTEAFF. The DNA for the CDR3 is TGTGCCAGCAACCCCACAGGGGGGAACACTGAAGCTTTCTTT.

The chain carries TRBV5-6 and TRBJ2-7, with TRBD2 as a possible D gene (5 bases). V was pared by 4 bases and J by 0 bases, with 14 bases between. This CDR3 region has 15 residues. The V gene's germline CDR1 is SGHDT and CDR2 YYEEEE. This CDR3 is CASSPDGVSSYEQYF. Here the CDR3 DNA reads TGTGCCAGCAGCCCGGACGGGGTGAGCTCCTACGAGCAGTACTTC.

The chain has TRBV4-1 and TRBJ2-3; 13 bases are a match to TRBD2. The V gene's germline CDR1 is MGHRA and CDR2 YSYEKL. The CDR3 covers 17 residues. After removal of 2 bases from V and 8 bases from J, the junction contained 10 bases not matched to a gene. CDR3 residues: CASSQFSLAGGSGTQYF. DNA for the CDR3: TGCGCCAGCAGCCAATTTTCACTAGCGGGGGGGTCGGGTACGCAGTATTTT.

This chain links TRBV2 with TRBJ2-1; the match to TRBD2 covers 7 bases. The CDR3 contains 14 residues. Germline CDR1 is SNHLY and CDR2 is FYNNEI. V dropped 7 bases and J dropped 6; count of bases not matched to a gene: 9. The CDR3 loop is CASKWDYWRNEQFF. The CDR3 DNA reads as TGTGCCAGCAAGTGGGACTACTGGCGCAATGAGCAGTTCTTC.

This clone was seen more than once but under ten times. The chain is built from TRBV10-1 and TRBJ2-2; D is uncertain. The length of the CDR3 is 11 residues. Trimming removed 9 bases at V and 3 bases at J, with 5 bases between. Looked up from germline, CDR1 is WNHNN and CDR2 is SYGVQD (reference sequence). The CDR3 loop is CASYYTGELFF. The CDR3 DNA follows: TGCGCCAGTTATTACACCGGGGAGCTGTTTTTT.

The chain carries TRBV5-6 and TRBJ2-5, with D maybe TRBD2 (6 bases). This CDR3 contains 15 residues. Germline CDR1 is SGHDT and CDR2 is YYEEEE. The germline V and J ends were trimmed by 1 base and 3 bases, with 13 bases remaining between them. In DNA form, the CDR3 reads TGTGCCAGCAGCTTGTCCTACGGGAGCAAAGAGACCCAGTACTTC. Its translation: CASSLSYGSKETQYF.

With regard to this clone: An end of the junction does not agree with germline; a read error may underlie this. The chain recombines TRBV5-6 with TRBJ1-3; D is unclear. The germline V gene has CDR1 SGHDT and CDR2 YYEEEE. This CDR3 has 15 amino acids. CDR3 bases: TGTGCCAGCAGCTTTTTCACAGCGGGTGGAGACACCATATATTTT. It yields the protein CASSFFTAGGDTIYF.